Each of the 28 T cell receptor beta chains below was sequenced from the same sample in a study of OX40 agonist ivuxolimab in advanced cancers. Sequencing used immunoSEQ multiplex PCR; TCRdb keeps in-frame clones, though not all of them. Of over 100,000 clones listed, 90% are singletons. Here the sequenced sample was CD4+ or CD8+ T cells sorted from blood, taken in a trial of the OX40 agonist ivuxolimab. All receptors derive from an adult with an advanced solid tumor such as melanoma, head and neck, liver or kidney cancer.

This sequence joins TRBV9 and TRBJ2-2; 7 bases agree with TRBD2. CDR1 and CDR2 from the germline V gene are SGDLS and YYNGEE. The J segment lost 6 bases and the V segment lost 0 bases, leaving 2 bases of the junction unmatched. The CDR3 has 14 amino acids. The CDR3: CASSVGGRSGELFF. The CDR3 DNA reads as TGTGCCAGCAGCGTAGGCGGGAGATCCGGGGAGCTGTTTTTT.

V gene TRBV19 combines with J gene TRBJ2-1, with 16 bases lining up with TRBD2. CDR1 is LNHDA, CDR2 SQIVND, per germline (reference sequence). The CDR3 contains 15 residues. Trimming took 7 bases from V and 8 from J; bases not matched to a gene: 5. CDR3 sequence (DNA): TGTGCCAGTACCCCCGGGACTAGCGGGAGGGATGAGCAGTTCTTC. Translation: CASTPGTSGRDEQFF.

The J gene is TRBJ2-3, the V gene TRBV5-4, with D uncertain. V shed 1 base and J shed 5 bases, with 17 bases lying between them. Germline V CDR1 and CDR2: SGHNT, YYREEE (reference sequence). This CDR3 has 16 residues. The CDR3 nucleotides are TGTGCCAGCAGCTTGCAGGCGATATACGAAAAAGATACGCAGTATTTT. It is translated as CASSLQAIYEKDTQYF.

The chain carries TRBV5-4 and TRBJ2-1, with D possibly being TRBD1 (8 bases). The CDR3 extends over 14 amino acids. In germline, CDR1 is SGHNT, CDR2 YYREEE (reference sequence). V was trimmed by 3 bases and J by 10 bases, leaving 17 bases between them. Here the CDR3 reads CASSSGQGGTEQFF. CDR3 bases: TGTGCCAGCAGCTCAGGACAGGGAGGGACCGAGCAGTTCTTC.

V and J are TRBV19 and TRBJ2-3, with 9 bases matching TRBD2. J lost 1 base, V lost 3 bases, and 8 bases had no gene match. Germline V gene sequence: CDR1 LNHDA, CDR2 SQIVND (reference sequence). There are 17 residues in the CDR3. The CDR3 here is CASSIAGTSFGTDTQYF. DNA for the CDR3: TGTGCCAGTAGTATCGCCGGGACTAGCTTTGGCACAGATACGCAGTATTTT.

The rearrangement joins TRBV7-9 to TRBJ2-7; D possibly matches TRBD1 or TRBD2 (7 bases each). Trimming stripped 0 bases from V and 4 bases from J, with 16 bases between. This CDR3 spans 16 amino acids. The germline gives CDR1 SEHNR, CDR2 FQNEAQ (reference sequence). This CDR3 reads CASSLASGGGDYEQYF. In nucleotides, the CDR3 is TGTGCCAGCAGCTTAGCTTCAGGGGGAGGGGATTACGAGCAGTACTTC.

V is TRBV5-1 and J is TRBJ1-6; TRBD1 might be the D (5 bases). CDR3 length: 14 amino acids. V lost 3 bases and J 8 bases, leaving 12 bases between the germline ends. Germline V CDR1 and CDR2: SGHRS, YFSETQ. CDR3 protein: CASSSGTQDSPLHF. In DNA form, the CDR3 reads TGCGCCAGCAGCTCCGGGACGCAGGATTCACCCCTCCACTTT.

The chain links TRBV6-5 to TRBJ2-7; D remains unclear. CDR3 length equals 11 residues. In germline, CDR1 is MNHEY, CDR2 SVGAGI. Trimming cost V 6 bases and J 1 base, with 4 bases left between them. CDR3: CASRTSYEQYF. The CDR3 DNA reads TGTGCCAGCAGGACTTCCTACGAGCAGTACTTC.

The chain carries TRBV6-5 and TRBJ2-7; D unresolved. V lost 6 bases and J 4 bases, leaving 19 bases between the germline ends. The CDR3 consists of 15 residues. Germline loops: CDR1 MNHEY, CDR2 SVGAGI. The CDR3 protein is CASRLFRGSSYEQYF. The CDR3 DNA reads as TGTGCCAGCAGGCTCTTCCGTGGATCTTCTTACGAGCAGTACTTC.

Comment on this clone: Since no conserved phenylalanine or tryptophan closes the CDR3, a read error is the likely cause. The DNA is left out, because the CDR3 cannot be placed on it with certainty; the CDR3 is given as TCRdb lists it. J is TRBJ2-6 and V is TRBV3-1 (or the pseudogene TRBV3-2). Germline-derived CDR1 and CDR2 are LGHDT and YNNKEL (reference sequence). The CDR3 numbers 9 amino acids, ends counted. This CDR3 is CASSQEGCG.

The rearrangement joins TRBV7-9 to TRBJ2-3; TRBD1 or TRBD2 may be the D gene (5 bases each). The CDR3 loop spans 15 amino acids. Trimming pared 6 bases from V and 5 bases from J, leaving 18 bases between. CDR1 and CDR2 from the germline V gene are SEHNR and FQNEAQ (reference sequence). DNA for the CDR3: TGTGCCAGCAGATCCGGGGCCCTCGGGTTAGATACGCAGTATTTT. It yields the protein CASRSGALGLDTQYF.

The V and J genes are TRBV29-1 and TRBJ2-3; no reliable D call. Germline V gene data show CDR1 as SQVTM and CDR2 as ANQGSEA. The CDR3 runs to 14 residues. V dropped 3 bases and J dropped 0 bases, with 10 bases sitting between them. CDR3 in DNA: TGCAGCGTTGATAAGTCGGGCAGCACAGATACGCAGTATTTT. It codes for CSVDKSGSTDTQYF.

The chain joins TRBV28 to TRBJ2-3, with D unresolved. Germline V gene data show CDR1 as MDHEN and CDR2 as SYDVKM. This CDR3 contains 12 residues. The V end was cut by 1 base, the J end by 7 bases, with 6 bases between. In nucleotides, the CDR3 is TGTGCCAGCAGTTTATTTATTAATACGCAGTATTTT. Translation gives CASSLFINTQYF.

The chain joins TRBV18 to TRBJ1-1; weak D call: TRBD1 (6 bases). CDR1 KGHSH and CDR2 LQKENI come from the germline V gene. Deletions cut 0 bases from V and 1 base from J, with 9 bases between. This CDR3 is 15 amino acids long. This CDR3 is CASSPPGAANTEAFF. The CDR3 DNA reads TGTGCCAGCTCACCACCGGGGGCAGCGAACACTGAAGCTTTCTTT.

The J gene is TRBJ1-4, the V gene TRBV7-9; D unresolved. Trimming pared 2 bases from V and 8 bases from J, leaving 9 bases between. Germline V gives CDR1 SEHNR, CDR2 FQNEAQ (reference sequence). The CDR3 consists of 13 residues. CDR3 protein: CASSLSSLEKLFF. The CDR3 nucleotides are TGTGCCAGCAGCTTAAGCAGTTTAGAAAAACTGTTTTTT.

The CDR3 spells CASSQGSSTTSYEQYF. In DNA, the CDR3 is TGTGCCAGCAGCCAAGGTTCTTCTACCACCTCCTACGAGCAGTACTTC. The chain employs TRBV7-6 and TRBJ2-7, with D unclear. V was shortened by 5 bases and J by 0 bases, with 17 bases between the two germline ends. The CDR3 covers 16 residues. CDR1 and CDR2 from the germline V gene are SGHVS and FNYEAQ. Combining the CDR3 with reference TRBV7-6 and TRBJ2-7 gives the whole variable domain GAGVSQSPRYKVTKRGQDVALRCDPISGHVSLYWYRQALGQGPEFLTYFNYEAQQDKSGLPNDRFSAERPEGSISTLTIQRTEQRDSAMYRCASSQGSSTTSYEQYFGPGTRLTVT.

This clone was seen only once. This chain connects TRBV11-2 to TRBJ2-5; possible D gene TRBD1, 5 bases. The CDR3 is 15 amino acids. Trimming cost V 2 bases and J 5 bases, with 15 bases left between them. CDR1 is SGHAT, CDR2 FQNNGV, per germline. The CDR3 nucleotides are TGTGCCAGCAGCTTATTCCAAGGGGCAGGGGAGACCCAGTACTTC. Amino acids: CASSLFQGAGETQYF.

This clone was recorded only once. The gene calls are TRBV28 and TRBJ2-7, with 8 bases fitting TRBD1. Germline lookup yields CDR1 MDHEN and CDR2 SYDVKM. The CDR3 totals 15 residues. Losses at the gene ends were 3 bases for V and 2 bases for J; bases not matched to a gene: 6. CDR3 residues: CASSFTQGATYEQYF. As DNA, the CDR3 is TGTGCCAGCAGTTTCACCCAGGGGGCCACCTACGAGCAGTACTTC.

The V call is TRBV2, the J call TRBJ1-4; D is unresolved. CDR1 SNHLY and CDR2 FYNNEI come from the germline V gene. Trimming removed 3 bases from V and 0 bases from J, with 5 bases in between. CDR3 size: 14 residues. The CDR3 loop is CASSDRATNEKLFF. The CDR3 coding sequence is TGTGCCAGCAGTGACAGAGCAACTAATGAAAAACTGTTTTTT.

A note on this clone: A read error may produce the germline difference seen at one junction end. The CDR3 loop reads CASSTTGNRNF. The CDR3 DNA follows: TGTGCCAGCAGTACGACAGGGAACCGGAACTTC. The chain has TRBV28 and TRBJ2-7; TRBD1 matches 7 bases. CDR3 length: 11 amino acids. Germline V gene sequence: CDR1 MDHEN, CDR2 SYDVKM.

This sequence joins TRBV28 and TRBJ2-3, with unresolved D. Trimming pared 6 bases from V and 4 bases from J, leaving 20 bases between. CDR1 is MDHEN and CDR2 is SYDVKM in the germline V gene. The CDR3 length is 16 residues. Here the CDR3 reads CASRPPTIVPSDTQYF. CDR3 sequence (DNA): TGTGCCAGCAGGCCCCCGACAATCGTTCCGTCAGATACGCAGTATTTT.

The genes are TRBV27 and TRBJ2-7; 13 bases are a match to TRBD2. The germline V gene encodes CDR1 MNHEY and CDR2 SMNVEV (reference sequence). The CDR3 sequence is 15 residues long. Trimming took 4 bases from V and 6 from J; bases not matched to a gene: 6. The CDR3 loop reads CASSSWTSGSSEQYF. The CDR3 DNA reads as TGTGCCAGCAGTTCGTGGACTAGCGGGAGTAGCGAGCAGTACTTC.

This clone was detected once. The genes are TRBV7-9 and TRBJ1-1, with a possible D match to TRBD1 (6 bases). Trimming cost V 0 bases and J 1 base, with 9 bases left between them. The CDR3 length is 15 residues. Looked up from germline, CDR1 is SEHNR and CDR2 is FQNEAQ (reference sequence). This CDR3 reads CASSLAGGENTEAFF. In DNA, the CDR3 is TGTGCCAGCAGCTTAGCAGGGGGAGAGAACACTGAAGCTTTCTTT.

The chain links TRBV18 to TRBJ1-2; tentatively, D is TRBD1 (6 bases). Germline CDR1 is KGHSH and CDR2 is LQKENI. There are 18 residues in the CDR3. V lost 0 bases and J lost 0, with 17 bases in between. The CDR3 bases are TGTGCCAGCTCACCACCCCGGGATCTGCCAGGGGCTAACTATGGCTACACCTTC. This translates into CASSPPRDLPGANYGYTF.

The table lists this clone with a count of one. The CDR3 loop reads CASSYAADLNTEAFF. CDR3 coding DNA: TGTGCCAGCAGTTACGCGGCAGATTTGAACACTGAAGCTTTCTTT. This chain connects TRBV6-5 to TRBJ1-1; D ambiguous. CDR3 length equals 15 residues. V lost 2 bases and J lost 0, with 10 bases in between. Germline CDR1 and CDR2: MNHEY and SVGAGI.

The chain joins TRBV5-1 to TRBJ2-4; D gene unclear. V was shortened by 1 base and J by 0 bases, with 11 bases between the two germline ends. The CDR3 length is 16 residues. Looked up from germline, CDR1 is SGHRS and CDR2 is YFSETQ. The CDR3 nucleotides are TGCGCCAGCAGCTTGTCCCTAGACTTAGCCAAAAACATTCAGTACTTC. Protein sequence: CASSLSLDLAKNIQYF.

V gene TRBV19 combines with J gene TRBJ1-2; 9 nucleotides match TRBD1. The CDR3 runs to 14 residues. CDR1 is LNHDA and CDR2 is SQIVND in the germline V gene (reference sequence). With 5 bases clipped from V and 2 bases from J, the junction kept 3 bases outside the gene matches. CDR3 region: CASSSDRGNYGYTF. The CDR3 DNA is TGTGCCAGTAGTTCTGACAGGGGGAACTATGGCTACACCTTC.

This chain joins TRBV6-5 and TRBJ1-1; TRBD1 matches 7 bases. V was pared by 2 bases and J by 1 base, with 1 base of the junction left unmatched. The CDR3 extends over 14 amino acids. The germline gives CDR1 MNHEY, CDR2 SVGAGI. CDR3 amino acids: CASSYRQGNTEAFF. As DNA, the CDR3 is TGTGCCAGCAGTTACAGACAGGGGAACACTGAAGCTTTCTTT.